Shown below are 12 T cell receptor beta chains from a single sample sequenced in a study of T cell responses to AZD1222 COVID-19 vaccine. Assay: immunoSEQ multiplex PCR; the TCRdb copy retains only in-frame clones and omits some. The sample records approximately 80,000 clones, approximately 91% being singletons. Source: peripheral blood, taken on day 0 of MenACWY control vaccination. All receptors derive from an adult in good health.

This clone appeared a few times. The J gene is TRBJ2-3, the V gene TRBV7-9, with 15 nucleotides matching TRBD2. V was pared by 8 bases and J by 2 bases, with 11 bases of the junction left unmatched. Germline lookup yields CDR1 SEHNR and CDR2 FQNEAQ (reference sequence). The CDR3 consists of 18 residues. CDR3 sequence: CASDKRTSGGDFTDTQYF. CDR3 in DNA: TGTGCCAGCGACAAGCGGACTAGCGGGGGGGATTTCACAGATACGCAGTATTTT.

The chain couples TRBV5-1 to TRBJ2-2, with D unresolved. The germline V gene has CDR1 SGHRS and CDR2 YFSETQ. The CDR3 has 14 residues. The V gene lost 0 bases and the J gene lost 4 bases, with 7 bases spanning the gap. CDR3 DNA: TGCGCCAGCAGCTTGGGAGGCGGCACCGGGGAGCTGTTTTTT. Its translation: CASSLGGGTGELFF. The variable domain in full, completed from reference TRBV5-1 and TRBJ2-2, reads KAGVTQTPRYLIKTRGQQVTLSCSPISGHRSVSWYQQTPGQGLQFLFEYFSETQRNKGNFPGRFSGRQFSNSRSEMNVSTLELGDSALYLCASSLGGGTGELFFGEGSRLTVL.

V and J are TRBV5-1 and TRBJ1-4, with a weak D call TRBD1 (5 bases). With 3 bases removed from V and 4 bases from J, the gap between germline ends came to 7 bases. The CDR3 is 13 residues long. CDR1 and CDR2 (germline): SGHRS, YFSETQ. Here the CDR3 DNA reads TGCGCCAGCAGCTACAGGTATAATGAAAAACTGTTTTTT. This encodes CASSYRYNEKLFF.

The V gene is TRBV7-9, the J gene TRBJ1-1; 11 positions agree with TRBD1. V lost 5 bases to trimming and J lost 2 bases; unmatched junction nucleotides: 4. The CDR3 has 15 amino acids. Germline V gene lookup returns CDR1 SEHNR and CDR2 FQNEAQ (reference sequence). CDR3 sequence reads: CASSRRTGGNTEAFF. The CDR3 DNA reads TGTGCCAGCAGCCGACGGACAGGGGGCAACACTGAAGCTTTCTTT.

The V gene is TRBV6-2 or TRBV6-3, the J gene TRBJ2-5; D remains unclear. The CDR3 spans 11 residues. The ends were cut back, 4 bases at V and 9 bases at J, with 9 bases in the middle. CDR1 MNHEY and CDR2 SVGEGT come from the germline V gene. The CDR3 loop is CASSLGVAQYF. CDR3 nucleotides: TGTGCCAGCAGTTTAGGTGTGGCCCAGTACTTC.

The chain employs TRBV3-1 (or the pseudogene TRBV3-2) and TRBJ1-1; D is unclear. The V end lost 5 bases, the J end lost 1 base, and 11 bases lay between the germline ends. The CDR3 loop spans 14 amino acids. CDR1 and CDR2 from the germline V gene are LGHDT and YNNKEL (reference sequence). DNA for the CDR3: TGTGCCAGCAGCTTGCGACTGCAGAACACTGAAGCTTTCTTT. It translates to CASSLRLQNTEAFF.

The V gene is TRBV19, the J gene TRBJ1-2, with D perhaps matching TRBD1 (5 bases). In germline, CDR1 is LNHDA, CDR2 SQIVND (reference sequence). The CDR3 is made up of 15 amino acids. V lost 5 bases and J 0 bases, leaving 13 bases between the germline ends. The DNA for the CDR3 is TGTGCCAGTAGTCCTAAGGCGGGGGCTAACTATGGCTACACCTTC. Residues: CASSPKAGANYGYTF. The full variable domain, with the rest looked up from reference TRBV19 and TRBJ1-2, is DGGITQSPKYLFRKEGQNVTLSCEQNLNHDAMYWYRQDPGQGLRLIYYSQIVNDFQKGDIAEGYSVSREKKESFPLTVTSAQKNPTAFYLCASSPKAGANYGYTFGSGTRLTVV.

The chain carries TRBV5-1 and TRBJ2-1; D not certain. Trimming stripped 0 bases from V and 4 bases from J, with 11 bases between. This CDR3 is 15 amino acids long. Germline-derived CDR1 and CDR2 are SGHRS and YFSETQ. The CDR3 sequence is CASSLEAEQYNEQFF. CDR3 nucleotide sequence: TGCGCCAGCAGCTTGGAGGCAGAACAGTACAATGAGCAGTTCTTC.

V usage is TRBV6-2 or TRBV6-3 and J usage is TRBJ1-1, with D possibly TRBD1 on 5 matching bases. This CDR3 contains 12 residues. CDR1 and CDR2 (germline): MNHEY, SVGEGT. The V and J ends lost 6 bases and 7 bases respectively, with 12 bases between them. The CDR3 DNA reads TGTGCCAGCAGCTTCGGGGCAGGTGAAGCTTTCTTT. Translated, it gives CASSFGAGEAFF.

This chain joins TRBV3-1 (or the pseudogene TRBV3-2) and TRBJ1-3; no clear D. Trimming took 0 bases from V and 0 from J, leaving 9 bases between them. The CDR3 sequence is 16 residues long. Germline assignment: CDR1 LGHDT and CDR2 YNNKEL (reference sequence). In nucleotides, the CDR3 is TGTGCCAGCAGCCAAGATGGGAGGAGCTCTGGAAACACCATATATTTT. Translation gives CASSQDGRSSGNTIYF.

The rearrangement uses TRBV3-1 (or the pseudogene TRBV3-2) and TRBJ1-4, with TRBD1 identical over 7 bases. Germline V gene lookup returns CDR1 LGHDT and CDR2 YNNKEL (reference sequence). CDR3 length: 18 amino acids. After removal of 0 bases from V and 0 bases from J, the junction contained 7 bases not matched to a gene. CDR3 nucleotides: TGTGCCAGCAGCCAAGAAGGGGGCAGGAAAGCAACTAATGAAAAACTGTTTTTT. Its translation is CASSQEGGRKATNEKLFF.

The chain has TRBV11-2 and TRBJ2-5, with D possibly matching TRBD1 (7 bases). The CDR3 totals 16 residues. Germline CDR1 reads SGHAT; CDR2 reads FQNNGV. The ends were cut back, 1 base at V and 6 bases at J, with 18 bases in the middle. This CDR3 reads CASSLVGRGVSQTQYF. The CDR3, as DNA: TGTGCCAGCAGCTTAGTAGGCAGGGGGGTGAGTCAGACCCAGTACTTC.